This entry lists 23 T cell receptor beta chains sequenced from one sample in a study of T cell repertoires in cytomegalovirus infection. From the reads, TCRdb called clonotypes with MiXCR, one entry per CDR3 protein. The profile covers under 800,000 distinct CDR3 sequences, with approximately 24% appearing a single time and roughly 8% taken by the ten largest. Sequencing used CD8+ T cells from PBMCs. The receptor set was obtained from a human donor in good health (CMV status not recorded). Some clones in this sample may be carry-over from other donors' samples.

The chain is built from TRBV13 and TRBJ2-7, with TRBD1 identical over 7 bases. This CDR3 region has 14 residues. CDR1 is PRHDT and CDR2 is FYEKMQ in the germline V gene (reference sequence). V was pared by 4 bases and J by 5 bases, with 8 bases of the junction left unmatched. As DNA, the CDR3 is TGTGCCAGCAGCTCGACAGGGAGTGTGAACGAGCAGTACTTC. Its translation is CASSSTGSVNEQYF.

There are a few counts of this clonotype. The rearrangement joins TRBV29-1 to TRBJ2-2, with 9 bases identical to TRBD2. V lost 4 bases to trimming and J lost 4 bases; unmatched junction nucleotides: 4. This CDR3 spans 14 amino acids. Germline CDR1 and CDR2: SQVTM and ANQGSEA. The chain's CDR3 is CSVGAGGPTGELFF. CDR3 sequence (DNA): TGCAGCGTTGGGGCGGGGGGGCCCACCGGGGAGCTGTTTTTT.

This clonotype was seen more than once but under ten times. This chain joins TRBV20-1 and TRBJ2-7, with 8 bases that match TRBD2. Germline V gene sequence: CDR1 DFQATT, CDR2 SNEGSKA (reference sequence). V lost 8 bases, J lost 0 bases, and 15 bases stayed unmatched. This CDR3 contains 16 residues. DNA for the CDR3: TGCAGTACCGTTCCGCTAGCGGGCCCCAGCTCCTACGAGCAGTACTTC. This codes for CSTVPLAGPSSYEQYF.

The chain combines TRBV29-1 with TRBJ2-1; 9 bases match TRBD2. CDR3 length: 15 residues. The J segment lost 4 bases and the V segment lost 1 base, leaving 5 bases of the junction unmatched. The germline V gene has CDR1 SQVTM and CDR2 ANQGSEA. CDR3 in DNA: TGCAGCGTTGAAGGGGCTAGCGGGGTTTACAATGAGCAGTTCTTC. It yields the protein CSVEGASGVYNEQFF.

This clonotype was seen many times. The chain couples TRBV6-6 to TRBJ1-3; D is unresolved. The CDR3 totals 15 residues. CDR1 is MNHNY and CDR2 is SVGAGI in the germline V gene (reference sequence). V lost 7 bases to trimming and J lost 1 base, with 14 bases between them. The CDR3 protein is CASIRNTRSGNTIYF. As DNA, the CDR3 is TGTGCCAGCATCAGGAATACGAGGTCTGGAAACACCATATATTTT.

This clonotype has at least ten counts. V is TRBV7-2 and J is TRBJ2-5; no firm D call. V was cut by 1 base and J by 3 bases, with 6 bases left in between. The CDR3 loop spans 13 amino acids. Germline CDR1 reads SGHTA; CDR2 reads FQGNSA. The CDR3 spells CASSLEIEETQYF. Here the CDR3 DNA reads TGTGCCAGCAGCTTAGAAATTGAAGAGACCCAGTACTTC. The whole variable domain, filled in from reference TRBV7-2 and TRBJ2-5, reads GAGVSQSPSNKVTEKGKDVELRCDPISGHTALYWYRQSLGQGLEFLIYFQGNSAPDKSGLPSDRFSAERTGGSVSTLTIQRTQQEDSAVYLCASSLEIEETQYFGPGTRLLVL.

This clonotype was counted a few times. J is TRBJ2-2 and V is TRBV7-9, with 8 bases that match TRBD1. CDR1 is SEHNR and CDR2 is FQNEAQ in the germline V gene (reference sequence). After removal of 5 bases from V and 7 bases from J, the junction contained 6 bases not matched to a gene. This CDR3 has 14 amino acids. The CDR3 DNA reads as TGTGCCAGCAGCCGCCCAGGGGGCGGCGGGGAGCTGTTTTTT. Translation: CASSRPGGGGELFF.

This clonotype was detected only a few times. This chain uses TRBV28 with TRBJ2-3; the match to TRBD1 covers 7 bases. With V trimmed by 10 bases and J by 2 bases, 9 bases remained unmatched. CDR3 length: 14 amino acids. CDR1 is MDHEN, CDR2 SYDVKM, per germline. This CDR3 is CATTGVPNTDTQYF. The CDR3 bases are TGTGCCACTACAGGGGTCCCCAACACAGATACGCAGTATTTT.

The rearrangement joins TRBV2 to TRBJ2-1, with D unclear. The length of the CDR3 is 12 residues. The germline CDR1 and CDR2 sequences are SNHLY and FYNNEI. V lost 4 bases, J lost 5 bases, and 6 bases lay in between. The CDR3 reads CASSVRNNEQFF. In nucleotides, the CDR3 is TGTGCCAGCAGTGTTCGGAACAATGAGCAGTTCTTC.

Many counts were recorded for this clonotype. V and J are TRBV7-8 and TRBJ2-7; 12 bases are shared with TRBD1. Germline assignment: CDR1 SGHVS and CDR2 FQNEAQ. The CDR3 spans 14 residues. The V gene end was trimmed by 4 bases and the J gene end by 7 bases; junction bases not matched to a gene: 5. The CDR3 loop reads CASSSGQGAVEQYF. The CDR3 DNA reads as TGTGCCAGCAGCTCGGGACAGGGGGCAGTTGAGCAGTACTTC. Complete variable domain (other parts from reference TRBV7-8 and TRBJ2-7): GAGVSQSPRYKVAKRGQDVALRCDPISGHVSLFWYQQALGQGPEFLTYFQNEAQLDKSGLPSDRFFAERPEGSVSTLKIQRTQQEDSAVYLCASSSGQGAVEQYFGPGTRLTVT.

This chain connects TRBV12-3 or TRBV12-4 to TRBJ1-2, with 9 bases that match TRBD1. The CDR3 runs to 15 residues. After removal of 1 base from V and 5 bases from J, the junction contained 5 bases not matched to a gene. The CDR3 loop is CASSLDRGRGYGYTF. For the CDR3, the DNA is TGTGCCAGCAGTTTAGACAGGGGGCGAGGATATGGCTACACCTTC.

At least ten counts were recorded for this clonotype. The V and J genes are TRBV7-9 and TRBJ2-1, with TRBD2 as a possible D gene (6 bases). The V and J ends lost 4 bases and 3 bases respectively, with 16 bases between them. This CDR3 region has 16 residues. The germline V gene encodes CDR1 SEHNR and CDR2 FQNEAQ (reference sequence). The CDR3 loop reads CASSYWGGGVYNEQFF. DNA of the CDR3: TGTGCCAGCAGCTACTGGGGCGGAGGGGTCTACAATGAGCAGTTCTTC.

There are many counts of this clonotype. V gene TRBV28 combines with J gene TRBJ1-5, with TRBD1 as a possible D gene (5 bases). Trimming took 4 bases from V and 1 from J, leaving 17 bases between them. This CDR3 spans 17 amino acids. Germline assignment: CDR1 MDHEN and CDR2 SYDVKM. This CDR3 reads CASSSYGGGESNQPQHF. CDR3 DNA sequence: TGTGCCAGCAGTTCCTATGGGGGGGGGGAAAGCAATCAGCCCCAGCATTTT.

This clonotype was picked up many times. The chain joins TRBV7-8 to TRBJ1-1, with 9 bases lining up with TRBD1. Per germline, CDR1 SGHVS and CDR2 FQNEAQ. The trim removed 5 bases at V and 3 bases at J, leaving 16 bases unmatched. This CDR3 comprises 18 residues. In nucleotides, the CDR3 is TGTGCCAGCAGCCTAACTAGACAGGGGGATTTGGGTTACACTGAAGCTTTCTTT. Protein product: CASSLTRQGDLGYTEAFF.

The chain joins TRBV5-1 to TRBJ2-3; 7 nucleotides line up with TRBD1. Unmatched junction bases numbered 5, after V lost 3 bases and J lost 4 bases. In germline, CDR1 is SGHRS, CDR2 YFSETQ. CDR3 size: 14 residues. The CDR3 region has the DNA TGCGCCAGCAGCTATACAGGGGCTCCAGATACGCAGTATTTT. Amino acid sequence: CASSYTGAPDTQYF.

This chain connects TRBV7-9 to TRBJ1-1, with D possibly TRBD1 on 5 matching bases. V lost 2 bases and J 1 base, leaving 11 bases between the germline ends. The germline CDR1 and CDR2 sequences are SEHNR and FQNEAQ (reference sequence). The CDR3 covers 15 residues. The CDR3 protein is CASSLREGQNTEAFF. Here the CDR3 DNA reads TGTGCCAGCAGCTTAAGAGAGGGGCAGAACACTGAAGCTTTCTTT.

This clonotype was counted between two and nine times. The gene calls are TRBV28 and TRBJ2-7, with TRBD2 matching 11 bases. Unmatched junction bases numbered 4, after V lost 3 bases and J lost 3 bases. The CDR3 is 15 residues long. Germline loops: CDR1 MDHEN, CDR2 SYDVKM. In DNA form, the CDR3 reads TGTGCCAGCAGTTTTAGGGGGACTAGCGGCTACGAGCAGTACGTC. Its translation: CASSFRGTSGYEQYV.

This clonotype was counted only a few times. V gene TRBV12-3 or TRBV12-4 combines with J gene TRBJ2-7; TRBD2 is a possible D gene (5 bases). With 2 bases removed from V and 6 bases from J, the gap between germline ends came to 11 bases. This CDR3 has 13 residues. The CDR3 sequence is CASSLKFGVEQYF. The CDR3 DNA reads TGTGCCAGCAGTTTAAAGTTCGGGGTCGAGCAGTACTTC.

Points on this clonotype: This may come from a read error, since a much larger clone is one base off. The chain carries TRBV7-3 and TRBJ2-2, with no clear D. CDR1 and CDR2 (germline): SGHTA, FQGTGA. CDR3 length: 15 residues. DNA of the CDR3: TGTGCCAACAGCTTGTCCAGCACGAACACCGGGGAGCTGTTTTTT. Translating gives CANSLSSTNTGELFF.

This clonotype occurred many times. V and J are TRBV23-1 and TRBJ2-5, with TRBD1 matching 9 bases. TRBV23-1 falls under the ORF class, with uncertain function. The CDR3 has 18 amino acids. V lost 2 bases to trimming and J lost 2 bases; unmatched junction nucleotides: 12. CDR3 in amino acids: CASSQGTGRLLPQETQYF. In DNA form, the CDR3 reads TGCGCCAGCAGTCAAGGGACAGGGAGGCTCCTACCACAAGAGACCCAGTACTTC.

There are many counts of this clonotype. J is TRBJ2-3 and V is TRBV19; 7 positions agree with TRBD2. The CDR3 spans 16 residues. Germline assignment: CDR1 LNHDA and CDR2 SQIVND (reference sequence). After removal of 5 bases from V and 5 bases from J, the junction contained 13 bases not matched to a gene. In DNA form, the CDR3 reads TGTGCCAGTAGTTGGGGACTACCCTACCGGGAAGATACGCAGTATTTT. Translation: CASSWGLPYREDTQYF.

A few counts support this clonotype. The CDR3 DNA reads as TGCAGTGCTAGGGGACAGGGACTACTCTATGGCTACACCTTC. This encodes CSARGQGLLYGYTF. V usage is TRBV20-1 and J usage is TRBJ1-2; 9 bases are a match to TRBD1. The germline V gene has CDR1 DFQATT and CDR2 SNEGSKA (reference sequence). CDR3 size: 14 residues. V lost 3 bases to trimming and J lost 4 bases; unmatched junction nucleotides: 6.

This clonotype has ten or more counts. This sequence joins TRBV6-1 and TRBJ2-1; no firm D call. The length of the CDR3 is 13 residues. Germline CDR1 is MNHNS and CDR2 is SASEGT. Between the trimmed V and J ends, which lost 0 bases and 9 bases, there was a span of 9 bases. For the CDR3, the DNA is TGTGCCAGCAGTGAAGCCGAGCTTGGTGAGCAGTTCTTC. Translated: CASSEAELGEQFF.